This T cell receptor (beta chain) stems from a study of blood T cells in healthy people across ages. Study information: For every two T cells, template switching captured about one barcoded beta molecule.

Alongside a J-beta primer mix, a sample-barcoded 5' primer served in a second PCR lasting roughly 6 to 11 cycles. All samples yielded 3 million or more CDR3-containing paired-end reads. MiXCR was run by TCRdb on the 5' RACE reads, yielding one entry per CDR3 protein. The sample includes around 650,000 distinct CDR3 sequences, roughly 41% of them seen just once. Trimming stripped 0 bases from V and 4 bases from J, with 13 bases between. The CDR3 extends over 15 amino acids. Germline V gives CDR1 SGHTA, CDR2 FQGNSA. Per-sample PBMC isolation yielded at least 7 million cells. Sequencing used blood. The TCR sequence derives from a man older than 75 in good health. The rearrangement joins TRBV7-2 to TRBJ2-7, with a tentative D call TRBD2 (7 bases). The CDR3 DNA reads as TGTGCCAGCAGCTTAGCGGGGGGGCGTCGATACGAGCAGTACTTC. Its translation: CASSLAGGRRYEQYF.